Sequencing of this T cell receptor beta chain was carried out in a study of T cell responses to AZD1222 COVID-19 vaccine. TCRdb's table, derived via immunoSEQ multiplex PCR, lists solely in-frame clones and lacks some. This sample yields 130,000 or so clones, of which 94% are seen a single time; roughly 7% belongs to the top ten. Sequencing used peripheral blood, obtained on day 0 of AZD1222 vaccination. The receptor was isolated from an adult in good health.

CDR3: CASREDRATNEKLFF. In DNA, the CDR3 is TGTGCCAGCCGAGAGGACAGGGCTACTAATGAAAAACTGTTTTTT. V and J are TRBV7-8 and TRBJ1-4; 8 nucleotides agree with TRBD1. Germline lookup yields CDR1 SGHVS and CDR2 FQNEAQ. There are 15 residues in the CDR3. V dropped 8 bases and J dropped 2; count of bases not matched to a gene: 7.